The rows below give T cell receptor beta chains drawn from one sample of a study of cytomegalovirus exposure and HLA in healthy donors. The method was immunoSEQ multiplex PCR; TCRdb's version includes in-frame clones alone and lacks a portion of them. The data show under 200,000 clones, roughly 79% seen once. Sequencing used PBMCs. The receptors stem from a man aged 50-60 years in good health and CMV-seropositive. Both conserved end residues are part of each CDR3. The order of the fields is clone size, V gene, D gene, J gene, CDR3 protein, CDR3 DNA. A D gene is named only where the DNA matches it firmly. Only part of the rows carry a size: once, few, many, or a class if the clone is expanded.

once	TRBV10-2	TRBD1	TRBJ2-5	CASSASGQGETQYF	TGCGCCAGCAGTGCTTCGGGACAGGGGGAGACCCAGTACTTC
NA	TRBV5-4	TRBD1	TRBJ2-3	CASSLGQGAADTQYF	TGTGCCAGCAGCTTGGGACAGGGGGCCGCAGATACGCAGTATTTT
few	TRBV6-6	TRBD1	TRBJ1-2	CASRPLQGAGGYTF	TGTGCCAGCAGACCCCTACAGGGGGCGGGAGGCTACACCTTC
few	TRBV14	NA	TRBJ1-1	CASSQQFLNTEAFF	TGTGCCAGCAGCCAACAGTTTCTGAACACTGAAGCTTTCTTT
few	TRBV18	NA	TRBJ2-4	CASSPEGNIQYF	TGTGCCAGCTCACCAGAGGGTAACATTCAGTACTTC
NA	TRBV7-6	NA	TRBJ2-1	CASSPNYNEQFF	TGTGCCAGCAGCCCCAATTACAATGAGCAGTTCTTC
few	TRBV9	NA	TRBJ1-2	CASSGSRASYGYTF	TGTGCCAGCAGCGGCTCCAGGGCTAGCTATGGCTACACCTTC
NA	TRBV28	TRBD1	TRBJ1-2	CASTGQSERYYGYTF	TGTGCCAGCACGGGACAGTCCGAAAGGTACTATGGCTACACCTTC
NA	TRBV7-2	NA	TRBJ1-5	CASSLEQERGNQPQHF	TGTGCCAGCAGCTTAGAACAGGAACGGGGCAATCAGCCCCAGCATTTT
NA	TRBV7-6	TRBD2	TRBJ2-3	CASSLLAGGTDTQYF	TGTGCCAGCAGCTTACTCGCGGGGGGCACAGATACGCAGTATTTT
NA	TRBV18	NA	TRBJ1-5	CASSLTDTSNQPQHF	TGTGCCAGCTCATTAACGGACACTAGCAATCAGCCCCAGCATTTT
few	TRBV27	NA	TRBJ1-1	CASSRGTTEAFF	TGTGCCAGCAGTCGAGGAACAACTGAAGCTTTCTTT
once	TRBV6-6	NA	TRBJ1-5	CASSYEGNNQPQHF	TGTGCCAGCAGTTACGAGGGAAACAATCAGCCCCAGCATTTT
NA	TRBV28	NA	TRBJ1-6	CASCVGGGNSPLHF	TGTGCCAGTTGCGTGGGGGGTGGTAATTCACCCCTCCACTTT
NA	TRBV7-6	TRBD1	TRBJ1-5	CASSPSGQGSNQPQHF	TGTGCCAGCAGCCCTTCGGGACAGGGCAGCAATCAGCCCCAGCATTTT
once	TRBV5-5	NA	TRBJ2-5	CASSLVGTPLRETQYF	TGTGCCAGCAGCTTGGTGGGGACTCCGCTACGGGAGACCCAGTACTTC
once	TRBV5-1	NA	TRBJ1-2	CASSLSRDIPHYGYTF	TGCGCCAGCAGCTTAAGCCGGGACATACCGCACTATGGCTACACCTTC
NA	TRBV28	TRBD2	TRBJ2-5	CASSPLLAGGRETQYF	TGTGCCAGCAGCCCTCTACTAGCGGGGGGTCGAGAGACCCAGTACTTC
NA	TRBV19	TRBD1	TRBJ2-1	CASMDRSSYNEQFF	TGTGCCAGTATGGACAGGAGCTCCTACAATGAGCAGTTCTTC
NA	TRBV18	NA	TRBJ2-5	CASSGLRPQETQYF	TGTGCCAGCTCAGGACTTCGGCCACAAGAGACCCAGTACTTC
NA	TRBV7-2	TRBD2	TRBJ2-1	CASSLAGGIYNEQFF	TGTGCCAGCAGCTTAGCGGGGGGGATCTACAATGAGCAGTTCTTC